This is a list of T cell receptor beta chains from one sample in a study of circulating CD8 cells and anti-PD-1 response in melanoma. In TCRdb, the reads were re-called with MiXCR into one record per CDR3 protein. The sample shows some 600 distinct CDR3 sequences, 5.8% of them seen only once. The starting material was CD8+ T cells from PBMCs, obtained at baseline or after one month of anti-PD-1 therapy (not recorded which). These receptors were obtained from a human donor with melanoma. CDR3s include the opening cysteine and the closing phenylalanine or tryptophan. Fields, in order: D gene, clone size, J gene, V gene, CDR3 protein, CDR3 DNA. The D gene is left open where the match is weak. Clone size is not always given. Where it is, it says once, few, many or a class for expanded clones.

D: TRBD2
size: few
J: TRBJ2-3
V: TRBV11-3
CDR3: CASSLTGRSTDTQYF
DNA: TGTGCCAGCAGCTTAACCGGGAGGAGCACAGATACGCAGTATTTT

D: NA
size: large
J: TRBJ2-3
V: TRBV4-2
CDR3: CASSQDPPPYTDTQYF
DNA: TGTGCCAGCAGCCAAGATCCCCCCCCCTACACAGATACGCAGTATTTT

D: TRBD2
size: NA
J: TRBJ2-5
V: TRBV6-5
CDR3: CASSGSGGAFMEAQYF
DNA: TGTGCCAGCAGTGGTAGCGGGGGGGCCTTTATGGAGGCCCAGTACTTC

D: TRBD2
size: medium-sized
J: TRBJ2-7
V: TRBV20-1
CDR3: CSARGSSLAESSYEQYF
DNA: TGCAGTGCTAGAGGAAGTTCGCTAGCGGAGAGCTCCTACGAGCAGTACTTC

D: NA
size: NA
J: TRBJ2-1
V: TRBV9
CDR3: CASSVVSQGRLNEQFF
DNA: TGTGCCAGCAGCGTAGTTTCGCAGGGGAGACTAAATGAGCAGTTCTTC

D: TRBD1
size: medium-sized
J: TRBJ2-1
V: TRBV4-3
CDR3: CASSPQGQGIENEQFF
DNA: TGCGCCAGCAGCCCCCAGGGACAGGGAATTGAGAATGAGCAGTTCTTC

D: NA
size: medium-sized
J: TRBJ1-4
V: TRBV19
CDR3: CASSLTAATNEKLFF
DNA: TGTGCCAGTAGTTTGACAGCAGCAACTAATGAAAAACTGTTTTTT

D: TRBD1
size: large
J: TRBJ2-7
V: TRBV28
CDR3: CASNLQGEYYEQYF
DNA: TGTGCCAGCAACCTGCAGGGGGAGTACTACGAGCAGTACTTC

D: TRBD2
size: medium-sized
J: TRBJ2-5
V: TRBV27
CDR3: CASSLWASGEETQYF
DNA: TGTGCCAGCAGTTTATGGGCTAGCGGGGAAGAGACCCAGTACTTC